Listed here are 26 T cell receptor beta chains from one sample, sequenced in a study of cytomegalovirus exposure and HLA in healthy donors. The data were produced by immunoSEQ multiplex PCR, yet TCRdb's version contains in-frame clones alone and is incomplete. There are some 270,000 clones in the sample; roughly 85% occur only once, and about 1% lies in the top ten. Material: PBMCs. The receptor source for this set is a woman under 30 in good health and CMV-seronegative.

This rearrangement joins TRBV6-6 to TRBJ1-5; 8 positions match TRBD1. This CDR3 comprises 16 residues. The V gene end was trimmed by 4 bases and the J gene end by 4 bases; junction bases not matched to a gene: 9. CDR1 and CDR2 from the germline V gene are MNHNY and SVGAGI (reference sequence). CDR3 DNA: TGTGCCAGCAGTTCGTTGACAGGGGAAGGGAATCAGCCCCAGCATTTT. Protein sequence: CASSSLTGEGNQPQHF.

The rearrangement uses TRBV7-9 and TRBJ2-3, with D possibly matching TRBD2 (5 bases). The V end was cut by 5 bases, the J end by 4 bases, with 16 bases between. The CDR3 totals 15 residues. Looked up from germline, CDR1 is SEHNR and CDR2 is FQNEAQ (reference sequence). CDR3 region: CASSQEEGAADTQYF. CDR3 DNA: TGTGCCAGCAGCCAAGAAGAGGGAGCAGCAGATACGCAGTATTTT. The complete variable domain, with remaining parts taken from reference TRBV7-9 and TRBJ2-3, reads DTGVSQNPRHKITKRGQNVTFRCDPISEHNRLYWYRQTLGQGPEFLTYFQNEAQLEKSRLLSDRFSAERPKGSFSTLEIQRTEQGDSAMYLCASSQEEGAADTQYFGPGTRLTVL.

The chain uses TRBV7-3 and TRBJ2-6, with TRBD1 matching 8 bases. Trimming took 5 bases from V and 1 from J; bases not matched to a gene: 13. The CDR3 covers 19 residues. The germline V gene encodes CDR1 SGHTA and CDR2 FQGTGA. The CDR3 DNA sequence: TGTGCCAGCAGCCCCACCCCGGACAGGGCTCTTTCTGGGGCCAACGTCCTGACTTTC. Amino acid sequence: CASSPTPDRALSGANVLTF.

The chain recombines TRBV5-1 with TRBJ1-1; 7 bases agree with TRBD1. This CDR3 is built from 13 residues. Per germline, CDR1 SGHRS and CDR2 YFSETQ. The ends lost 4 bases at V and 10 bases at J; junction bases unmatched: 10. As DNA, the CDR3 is TGCGCCAGCAGCCCTGACAGGGTGGGGGGAGCTTTCTTT. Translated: CASSPDRVGGAFF.

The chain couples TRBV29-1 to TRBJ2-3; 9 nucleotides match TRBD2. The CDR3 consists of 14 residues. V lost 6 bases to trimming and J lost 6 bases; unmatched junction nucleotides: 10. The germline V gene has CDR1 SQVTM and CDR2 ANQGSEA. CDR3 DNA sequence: TGCAGCGTGGGGGGAGGAGCGGGAGGTGATACGCAGTATTTT. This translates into CSVGGGAGGDTQYF.

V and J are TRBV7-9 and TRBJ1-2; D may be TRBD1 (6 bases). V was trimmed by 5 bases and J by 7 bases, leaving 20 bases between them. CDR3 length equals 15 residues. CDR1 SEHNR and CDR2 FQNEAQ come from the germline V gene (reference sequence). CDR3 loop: CASSPGGGRSGGYTF. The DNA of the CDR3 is TGTGCCAGCAGCCCCGGCGGGGGGCGGTCTGGTGGCTACACCTTC.

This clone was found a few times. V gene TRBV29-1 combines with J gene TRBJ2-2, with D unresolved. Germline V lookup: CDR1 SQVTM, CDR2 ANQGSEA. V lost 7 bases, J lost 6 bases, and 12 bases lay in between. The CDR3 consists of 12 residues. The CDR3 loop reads CSASLSSGELFF. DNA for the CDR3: TGCAGCGCCTCCCTCTCCTCCGGGGAGCTGTTTTTT.

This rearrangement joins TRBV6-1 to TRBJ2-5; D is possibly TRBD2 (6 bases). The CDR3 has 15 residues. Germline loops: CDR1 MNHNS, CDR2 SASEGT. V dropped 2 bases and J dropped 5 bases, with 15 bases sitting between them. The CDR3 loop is CASSELRLGAETQYF. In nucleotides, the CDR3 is TGTGCCAGCAGTGAATTGAGACTAGGGGCGGAGACCCAGTACTTC.

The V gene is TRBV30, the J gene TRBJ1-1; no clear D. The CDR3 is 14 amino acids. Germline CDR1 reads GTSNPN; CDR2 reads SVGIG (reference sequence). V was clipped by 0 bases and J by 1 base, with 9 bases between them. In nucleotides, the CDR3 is TGTGCCTGGAGTGTACATACAGCGAACACTGAAGCTTTCTTT. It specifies CAWSVHTANTEAFF.

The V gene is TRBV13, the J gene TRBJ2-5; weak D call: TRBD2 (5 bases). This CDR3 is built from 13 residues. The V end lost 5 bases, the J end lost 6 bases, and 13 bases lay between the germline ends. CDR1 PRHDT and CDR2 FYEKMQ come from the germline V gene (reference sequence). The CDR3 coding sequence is TGTGCCAGCAGCGCCGGGAACTTACAGACCCAGTACTTC. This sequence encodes CASSAGNLQTQYF.

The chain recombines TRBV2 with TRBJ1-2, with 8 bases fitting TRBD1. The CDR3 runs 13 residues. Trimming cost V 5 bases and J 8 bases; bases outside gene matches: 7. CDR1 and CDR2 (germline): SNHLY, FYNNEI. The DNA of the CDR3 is TGTGCCAGCAGTCGGACAGGGAATCCGGGCTACACCTTC. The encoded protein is CASSRTGNPGYTF.

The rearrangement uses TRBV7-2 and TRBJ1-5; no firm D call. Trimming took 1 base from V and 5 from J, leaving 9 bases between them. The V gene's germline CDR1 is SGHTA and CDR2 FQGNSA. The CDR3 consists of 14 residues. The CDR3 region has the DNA TGTGCCAGCAGCTTAGGGGGAGGAGATCAGCCCCAGCATTTT. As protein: CASSLGGGDQPQHF.

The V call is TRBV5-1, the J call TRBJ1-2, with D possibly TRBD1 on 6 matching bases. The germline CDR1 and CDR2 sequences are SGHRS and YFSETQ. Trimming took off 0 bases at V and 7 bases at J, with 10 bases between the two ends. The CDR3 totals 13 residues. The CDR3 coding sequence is TGCGCCAGCAGCTTGGCAGGGGAAAGTGGCTACACCTTC. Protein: CASSLAGESGYTF.

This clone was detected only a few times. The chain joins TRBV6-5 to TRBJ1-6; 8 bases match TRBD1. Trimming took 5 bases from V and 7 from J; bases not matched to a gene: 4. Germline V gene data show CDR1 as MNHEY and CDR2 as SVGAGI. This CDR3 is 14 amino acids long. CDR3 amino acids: CASSKRTGNSPLHF. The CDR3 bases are TGTGCCAGCAGTAAGAGGACAGGGAATTCACCCCTCCACTTT.

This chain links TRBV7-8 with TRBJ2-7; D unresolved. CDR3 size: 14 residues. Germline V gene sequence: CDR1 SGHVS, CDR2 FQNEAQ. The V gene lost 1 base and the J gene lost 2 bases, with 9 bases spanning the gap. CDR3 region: CASSLGHGTYEQYF. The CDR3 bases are TGTGCCAGCAGCTTAGGACACGGAACCTACGAGCAGTACTTC.

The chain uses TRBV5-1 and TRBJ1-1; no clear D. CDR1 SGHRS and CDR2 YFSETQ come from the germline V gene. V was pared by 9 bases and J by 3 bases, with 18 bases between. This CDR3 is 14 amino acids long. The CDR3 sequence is CATSRGYGDTEAFF. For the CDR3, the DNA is TGCGCCACCTCTCGGGGTTATGGGGACACTGAAGCTTTCTTT.

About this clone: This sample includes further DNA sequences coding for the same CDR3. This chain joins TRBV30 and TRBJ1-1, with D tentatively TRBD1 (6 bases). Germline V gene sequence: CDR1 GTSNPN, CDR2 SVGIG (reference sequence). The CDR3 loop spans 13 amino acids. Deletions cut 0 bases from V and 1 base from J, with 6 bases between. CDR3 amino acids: CAWSVRGNTEAFF. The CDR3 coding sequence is TGTGCCTGGAGTGTCAGGGGGAACACTGAAGCTTTCTTT. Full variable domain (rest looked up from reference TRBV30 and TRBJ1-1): SQTIHQWPATLVQPVGSPLSLECTVEGTSNPNLYWYRQAAGRGLQLLFYSVGIGQISSEVPQNLSASRPQDRQFILSSKKLLLSDSGFYLCAWSVRGNTEAFFGQGTRLTVV.

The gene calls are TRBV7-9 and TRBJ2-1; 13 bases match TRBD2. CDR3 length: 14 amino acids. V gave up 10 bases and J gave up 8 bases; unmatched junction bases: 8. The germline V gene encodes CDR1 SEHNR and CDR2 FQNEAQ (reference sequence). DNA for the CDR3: TGTGCCACCTCACTAGCGGGAGGGTTCCATGAGCAGTTCTTC. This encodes CATSLAGGFHEQFF. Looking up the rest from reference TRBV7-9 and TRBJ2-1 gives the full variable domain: DTGVSQNPRHKITKRGQNVTFRCDPISEHNRLYWYRQTLGQGPEFLTYFQNEAQLEKSRLLSDRFSAERPKGSFSTLEIQRTEQGDSAMYLCATSLAGGFHEQFFGPGTRLTVL.

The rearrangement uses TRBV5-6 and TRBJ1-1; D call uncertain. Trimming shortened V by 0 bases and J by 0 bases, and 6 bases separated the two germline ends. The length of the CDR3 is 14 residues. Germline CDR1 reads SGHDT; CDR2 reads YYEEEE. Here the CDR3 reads CASSLGQVNTEAFF. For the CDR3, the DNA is TGTGCCAGCAGCTTGGGGCAAGTGAACACTGAAGCTTTCTTT.

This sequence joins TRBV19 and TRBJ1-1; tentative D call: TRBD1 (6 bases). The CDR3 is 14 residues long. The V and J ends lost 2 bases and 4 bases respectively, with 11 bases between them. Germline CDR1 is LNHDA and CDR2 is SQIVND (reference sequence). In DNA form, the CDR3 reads TGTGCCAGTAGTATACGGGAGGGGGTCACTGAAGCTTTCTTT. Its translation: CASSIREGVTEAFF.

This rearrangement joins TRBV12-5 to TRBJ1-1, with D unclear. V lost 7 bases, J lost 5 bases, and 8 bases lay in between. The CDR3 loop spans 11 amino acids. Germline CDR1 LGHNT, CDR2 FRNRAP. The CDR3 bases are TGTGCTAGTGCTTCGCGGACTGAAGCTTTCTTT. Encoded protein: CASASRTEAFF.

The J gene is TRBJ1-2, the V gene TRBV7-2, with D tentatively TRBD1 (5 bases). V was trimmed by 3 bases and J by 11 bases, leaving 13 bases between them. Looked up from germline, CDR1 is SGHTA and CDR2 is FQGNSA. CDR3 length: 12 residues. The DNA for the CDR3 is TGTGCCAGCAGCTTTAGCAGGGAGGAGTACACCTTC. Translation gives CASSFSREEYTF.

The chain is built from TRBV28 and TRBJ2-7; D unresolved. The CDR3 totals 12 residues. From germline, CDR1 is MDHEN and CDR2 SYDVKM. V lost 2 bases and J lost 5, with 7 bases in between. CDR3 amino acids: CASSLNTNEQYF. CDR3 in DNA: TGTGCCAGCAGTTTAAACACGAACGAGCAGTACTTC.

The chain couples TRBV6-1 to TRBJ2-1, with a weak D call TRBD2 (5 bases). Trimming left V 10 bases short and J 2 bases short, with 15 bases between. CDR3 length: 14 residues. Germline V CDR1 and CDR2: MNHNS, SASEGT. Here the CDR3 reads CATLSVFTYNEQFF. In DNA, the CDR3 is TGTGCCACCCTTAGCGTTTTCACCTACAATGAGCAGTTCTTC.

The CDR3 DNA follows: TGTGCCAGCAGCCTCGGGGGAGCGGGAGGTCTTGGAAATGAGCAGTTCTTC. Its protein product is CASSLGGAGGLGNEQFF. The chain uses TRBV9 and TRBJ2-1; 9 positions match TRBD2. CDR3 size: 17 residues. J lost 7 bases, V lost 4 bases, and 15 bases had no gene match. The germline V gene has CDR1 SGDLS and CDR2 YYNGEE.

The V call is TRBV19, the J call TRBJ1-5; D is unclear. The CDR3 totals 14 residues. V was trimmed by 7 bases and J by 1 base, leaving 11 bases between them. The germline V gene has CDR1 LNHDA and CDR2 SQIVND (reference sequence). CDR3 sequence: CASTTGGSNQPQHF. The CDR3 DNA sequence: TGTGCCAGTACCACCGGAGGAAGCAATCAGCCCCAGCATTTT.